Shown below are 10 T cell receptor beta chains from a single sample sequenced in a study of human T cells and chemical hapten exposure. Regarding time point: patch test 2, 6 weeks after DPC sensitization. Indicated treatment: therapeutic diphenylcyclopropenone sensitization with weekly scalp DPC. TCRdb re-called the RACE reads with MiXCR, one entry per CDR3 protein. The table includes approximately 80,000 distinct CDR3 sequences, approximately 10% detected once. Source: whole blood, taken in connection with sensitization to the hapten diphenylcyclopropenone (DPC). The source is a young woman with alopecia areata. Some clones in this sample may be carry-over from other donors' samples.

This clonotype was recorded many times. This sequence joins TRBV6-5 and TRBJ1-4, with no clear D. Trimming cost V 2 bases and J 0 bases, with 16 bases left between them. This CDR3 is built from 18 residues. Per germline, CDR1 MNHEY and CDR2 SVGAGI. This CDR3 is CASSYTRPTRTTNEKLFF. For the CDR3, the DNA is TGTGCCAGCAGTTACACCAGGCCCACACGAACAACTAATGAAAAACTGTTTTTT.

In its sample, this clonotype was seen many times. The V gene is TRBV29-1, the J gene TRBJ1-3; 7 bases line up with TRBD1. The CDR3 has 15 amino acids. Germline V lookup: CDR1 SQVTM, CDR2 ANQGSEA. The ends lost 0 bases at V and 4 bases at J; junction bases unmatched: 6. The CDR3: CSVEDLTGSGNTIYF. In nucleotides, the CDR3 is TGCAGCGTTGAAGACCTGACAGGGTCCGGAAACACCATATATTTT.

The chain links TRBV3-1 to TRBJ2-5; the D gene is possibly TRBD2 (6 bases). From germline, CDR1 is LGHDT and CDR2 YNNKEL (reference sequence). The length of the CDR3 is 12 residues. V gave up 5 bases and J gave up 3 bases, with 7 bases separating them. CDR3 loop: CASSEREETQYF. The CDR3 nucleotides are TGTGCCAGCAGCGAGCGGGAAGAGACCCAGTACTTC.

This clonotype came up many times. V usage is TRBV12-3 or TRBV12-4 and J usage is TRBJ1-1; no reliable D call. With 5 bases removed from V and 7 bases from J, the gap between germline ends came to 11 bases. The CDR3 loop spans 12 amino acids. CDR3 region: CASSPAPVEAFF. The CDR3, as DNA: TGTGCCAGCAGTCCCGCCCCCGTTGAAGCTTTCTTT.

This clonotype was detected many times. The genes are TRBV20-1 and TRBJ2-3; 8 nucleotides match TRBD1. Looked up from germline, CDR1 is DFQATT and CDR2 is SNEGSKA (reference sequence). V lost 6 bases to trimming and J lost 0 bases; unmatched junction nucleotides: 8. CDR3 size: 15 residues. The CDR3 DNA reads as TGCAGTGCGGACGAAAGACAGGGGAGCACAGATACGCAGTATTTT. As protein: CSADERQGSTDTQYF.

This chain uses TRBV7-2 with TRBJ1-1; D remains ambiguous. Per the germline V gene, CDR1 is SGHTA and CDR2 is FQGNSA. Trimming left V 3 bases short and J 0 bases short, with 14 bases between. The CDR3 runs 16 residues. The CDR3 bases are TGTGCCAGCAGCTTCCCCCCGGACGGCTTGAACACTGAAGCTTTCTTT. Its protein product is CASSFPPDGLNTEAFF. The full variable domain, with the rest looked up from reference TRBV7-2 and TRBJ1-1, is GAGVSQSPSNKVTEKGKDVELRCDPISGHTALYWYRQSLGQGLEFLIYFQGNSAPDKSGLPSDRFSAERTGGSVSTLTIQRTQQEDSAVYLCASSFPPDGLNTEAFFGQGTRLTVV.

V and J are TRBV6-2 or TRBV6-3 and TRBJ2-7; D gene uncertain. V was cut by 2 bases and J by 0 bases, with 8 bases left in between. The CDR3 extends over 14 amino acids. Germline V CDR1 and CDR2: MNHEY, SVGEGT. The CDR3 nucleotides are TGTGCCAGCAGTTACCAAAGTTCCTCCTACGAGCAGTACTTC. Translated, it gives CASSYQSSSYEQYF.

This clonotype was seen many times. This chain uses TRBV14 with TRBJ1-4; 9 bases fit TRBD1. J lost 6 bases, V lost 4 bases, and 0 bases had no gene match. In germline, CDR1 is SGHDN, CDR2 FVKESK. The CDR3 sequence is 13 residues long. In nucleotides, the CDR3 is TGTGCCAGCAGCCGGGACAGGGATGAAAAACTGTTTTTT. Translation gives CASSRDRDEKLFF.

The chain carries TRBV6-4 and TRBJ2-4, with unresolved D. CDR1 and CDR2 (germline): MRHNA, SNTAGT. Trimming left V 3 bases short and J 0 bases short, with 3 bases between. The CDR3 consists of 13 residues. CDR3 DNA sequence: TGTGCCAGCAGTGAACTAGCCAAAAACATTCAGTACTTC. It yields the protein CASSELAKNIQYF.

This clonotype was recorded a few times. V usage is TRBV20-1 and J usage is TRBJ2-7, with 12 positions matching TRBD2. Germline V gene data show CDR1 as DFQATT and CDR2 as SNEGSKA (reference sequence). This CDR3 spans 15 amino acids. Unmatched junction bases numbered 8, after V lost 5 bases and J lost 3 bases. In DNA, the CDR3 is TGCAGTGCTGACCGAACTAGCGGGGGGCACTACGAGCAGTACTTC. It codes for CSADRTSGGHYEQYF.